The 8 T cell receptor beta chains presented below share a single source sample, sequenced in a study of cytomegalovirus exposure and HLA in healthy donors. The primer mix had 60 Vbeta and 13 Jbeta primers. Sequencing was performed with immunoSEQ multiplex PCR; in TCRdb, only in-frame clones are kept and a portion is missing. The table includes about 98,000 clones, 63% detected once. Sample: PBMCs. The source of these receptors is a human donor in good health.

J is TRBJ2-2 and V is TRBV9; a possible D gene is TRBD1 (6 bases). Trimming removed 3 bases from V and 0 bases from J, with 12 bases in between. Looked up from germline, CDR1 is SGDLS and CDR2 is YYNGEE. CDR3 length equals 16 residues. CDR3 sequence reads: CASSAPTGSNTGELFF. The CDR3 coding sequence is TGTGCCAGCAGCGCACCGACAGGCTCGAACACCGGGGAGCTGTTTTTT.

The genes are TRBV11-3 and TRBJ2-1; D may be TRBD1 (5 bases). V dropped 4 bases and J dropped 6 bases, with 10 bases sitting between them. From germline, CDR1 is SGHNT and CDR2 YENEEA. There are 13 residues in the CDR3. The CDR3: CASSSGQANEQFF. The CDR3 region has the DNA TGTGCCAGCAGCTCTGGACAAGCCAATGAGCAGTTCTTC.

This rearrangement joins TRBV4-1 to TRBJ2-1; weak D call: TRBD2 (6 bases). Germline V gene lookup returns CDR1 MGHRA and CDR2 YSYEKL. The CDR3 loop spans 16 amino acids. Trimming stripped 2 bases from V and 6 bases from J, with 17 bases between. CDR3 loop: CASSQSWGEYSNEQFF. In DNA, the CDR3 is TGCGCCAGCAGCCAAAGCTGGGGGGAGTACAGCAATGAGCAGTTCTTC.

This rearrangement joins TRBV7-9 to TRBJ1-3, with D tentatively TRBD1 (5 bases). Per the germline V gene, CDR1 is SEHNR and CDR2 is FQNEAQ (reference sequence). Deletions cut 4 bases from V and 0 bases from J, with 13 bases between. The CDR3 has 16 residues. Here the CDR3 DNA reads TGTGCCAGCAGCTCGTCACAGGTCCTCTCTGGAAACACCATATATTTT. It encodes CASSSSQVLSGNTIYF.

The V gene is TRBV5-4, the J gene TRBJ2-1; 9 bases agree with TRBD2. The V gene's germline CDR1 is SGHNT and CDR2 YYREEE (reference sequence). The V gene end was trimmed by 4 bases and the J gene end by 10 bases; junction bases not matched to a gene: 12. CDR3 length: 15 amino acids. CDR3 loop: CASSQVGGRGGEQFF. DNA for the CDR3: TGTGCCAGCAGCCAAGTGGGCGGGAGGGGAGGGGAGCAGTTCTTC.

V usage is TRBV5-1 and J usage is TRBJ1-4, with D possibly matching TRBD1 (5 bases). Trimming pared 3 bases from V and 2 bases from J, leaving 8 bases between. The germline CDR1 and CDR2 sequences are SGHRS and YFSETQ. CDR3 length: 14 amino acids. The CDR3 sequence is CASSSGLTNEKLFF. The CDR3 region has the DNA TGCGCCAGCAGCTCGGGACTGACTAATGAAAAACTGTTTTTT.

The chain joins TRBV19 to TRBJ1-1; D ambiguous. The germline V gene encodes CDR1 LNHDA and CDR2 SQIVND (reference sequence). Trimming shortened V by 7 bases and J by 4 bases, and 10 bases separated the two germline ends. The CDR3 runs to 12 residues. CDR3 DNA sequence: TGTGCCAGTACTTGGGGAGGCACTGAAGCTTTCTTT. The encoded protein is CASTWGGTEAFF.

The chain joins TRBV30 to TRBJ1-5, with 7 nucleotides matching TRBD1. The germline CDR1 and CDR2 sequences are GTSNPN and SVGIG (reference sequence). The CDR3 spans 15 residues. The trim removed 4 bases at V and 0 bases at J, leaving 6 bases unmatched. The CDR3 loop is CAWTPGQFSNQPQHF. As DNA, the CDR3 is TGTGCCTGGACCCCGGGACAGTTTAGCAATCAGCCCCAGCATTTT.